This is a list of T cell receptor beta chains from one sample in a study of OX40 agonist ivuxolimab in advanced cancers. TCRdb's copy holds only in-frame clones and misses some; the assay was immunoSEQ multiplex PCR. The sample has under 95,000 clones; about 83% are singletons. The material was CD4+ or CD8+ T cells sorted from blood, obtained in a trial of the OX40 agonist ivuxolimab. The source is an adult with an advanced solid tumor such as melanoma, head and neck, liver or kidney cancer. CDR3s leave out the opening cysteine and the closing phenylalanine or tryptophan. Clone size is not always given. Where it is, it says once, few, many or a class for expanded clones.

.	TRBV7-2	TRBJ1-3	ASSLSAGQGNTIY
.	TRBV5-1	TRBJ1-2	ASSLSTGDYGYT
.	TRBV23-1	TRBJ1-1	ASSQPSRTGGLNTEAF
.	TRBV13	TRBJ2-7	ASSDSGRSGEQY
.	TRBV30	TRBJ2-5	AWRAGGQETQY
.	TRBV4-1	TRBJ2-5	ASSQGLAELGTQY
.	TRBV6-5	TRBJ1-5	ASSVRLSQPQH
.	TRBV7-2	TRBJ1-1	ASSSAGRPTEAF
few	TRBV11-1	TRBJ2-3	ASSRQLAGSDTQY
.	TRBV11-3	TRBJ2-3	ASSSTRLDVTQY
once	TRBV6-1	TRBJ1-5	ASRSGTGGGQPQH
.	TRBV5-1	TRBJ2-5	ASSLTSLYQETQY
.	TRBV6-4	TRBJ2-3	ASSPTSLSDTQY
.	TRBV29-1	TRBJ1-3	SAVAGRLGNTIY
once	TRBV10-3	TRBJ2-5	AGLAQETQY
.	TRBV20-1	TRBJ1-2	SAQRGYGYT
.	TRBV10-3	TRBJ2-3	AISEQGGSTDTQY
.	TRBV19	TRBJ2-1	ASSLSGATYNEQF
few	TRBV11-3	TRBJ2-5	ASSLEGQGTETQY
.	TRBV6-5	TRBJ1-4	ASSAQGWEKLF
.	TRBV27	TRBJ1-6	ASSSGTGPFPLH
.	TRBV5-1	TRBJ1-1	ASSLGEGAVKTEAF
.	TRBV20-1	TRBJ1-2	SAVTGYGYT
.	TRBV5-1	TRBJ2-3	ASSLGTSGPEDTQY
once	TRBV5-6	TRBJ2-3	ASSSGTGGLDTQY
.	TRBV7-3	TRBJ2-1	ASNPSGSSGGSQF
once	TRBV6-1	TRBJ2-2	ASSRNQGTGELF
.	TRBV7-8	TRBJ1-1	ASSPRRQDSNTEAF
.	TRBV7-2	TRBJ1-5	ASSLSNQPQH
.	TRBV19	TRBJ2-7	ASSRDGSYEQY
.	TRBV7-9	TRBJ1-5	ASSSSGQGAAQPQH
.	TRBV14	TRBJ2-5	ASSQDGPTQY
.	TRBV7-2	TRBJ2-7	ASSLVPGGRYEQY
.	TRBV14	TRBJ2-7	ASSIRGAASDEQY
few	TRBV6-5	TRBJ2-1	ASSYSDRGYEQF
.	TRBV19	TRBJ1-5	ASGRQGEYNQPQH
.	TRBV18	TRBJ2-5	ASSPPGRETQY
once	TRBV7-9	TRBJ1-6	ASSLGDRGNSPLH
.	TRBV5-4	TRBJ2-1	ASSELDEYNEQF
.	TRBV4-2	TRBJ1-1	ASSPKTGGGNTEAF
.	TRBV7-2	TRBJ2-2	ASSFWQLNTGELF
.	TRBV19	TRBJ1-4	ASNTGTGGRTNEKLF
.	TRBV7-9	TRBJ1-1	ASSLGPGNTEAF
.	TRBV6-5	TRBJ1-4	ASSYGWINEKLF
.	TRBV5-6	TRBJ1-1	ASSSVSRGGDLNTEAF
.	TRBV7-9	TRBJ2-3	ASSYYRDTDTQY
.	TRBV18	TRBJ2-1	ASSGLADIRNEQF
.	TRBV12-5	TRBJ2-7	ASALTGAYEQY
.	TRBV7-8	TRBJ1-5	ASSSRGGLGNQPQH
.	TRBV27	TRBJ1-1	ASSLSYRPMNTEAF
.	TRBV7-9	TRBJ2-7	ASSSDYYEQY
.	TRBV21-1	TRBJ1-6	ASSTSTGLNSPLH
.	TRBV11-3	TRBJ2-3	ASSPGGTSLY
.	TRBV20-1	TRBJ2-5	SARVGETQY
.	TRBV5-8	TRBJ2-6	ASSFGQILSSGANVLT